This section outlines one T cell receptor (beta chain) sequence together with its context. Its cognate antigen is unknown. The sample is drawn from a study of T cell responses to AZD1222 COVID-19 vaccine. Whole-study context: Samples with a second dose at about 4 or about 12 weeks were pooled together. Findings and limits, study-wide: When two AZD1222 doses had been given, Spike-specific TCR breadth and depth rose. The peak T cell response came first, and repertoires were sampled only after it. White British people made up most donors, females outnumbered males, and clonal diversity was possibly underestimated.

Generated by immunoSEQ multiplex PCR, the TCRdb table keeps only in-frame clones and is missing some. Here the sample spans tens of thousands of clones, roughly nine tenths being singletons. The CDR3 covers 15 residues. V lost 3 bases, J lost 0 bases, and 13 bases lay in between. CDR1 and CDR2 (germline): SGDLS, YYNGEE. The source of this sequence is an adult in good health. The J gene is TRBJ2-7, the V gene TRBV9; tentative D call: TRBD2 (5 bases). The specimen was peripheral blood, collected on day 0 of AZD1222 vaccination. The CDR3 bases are TGTGCCAGCAGCGCTGGACTGACTGGCTCCTACGAGCAGTACTTC. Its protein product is CASSAGLTGSYEQYF.